Listed below are T cell receptor beta chains from one sample, sequenced in a study of cytomegalovirus exposure and HLA in healthy donors. TCRdb keeps only in-frame clones here, not all; method: immunoSEQ multiplex PCR. In total, the table holds 140,000 to 150,000 clones. The specimen was PBMCs. The receptors originated from a woman in her forties or fifties in good health and CMV-seronegative. Both conserved end residues are part of each CDR3. The D gene is left open where the match is weak.

d_gene	j_gene	v_gene	CDR3nt	CDR3aa
TRBD1	TRBJ2-7	TRBV12-5	TGTGCTAGTGGTTCCGGACAGGGTAACAACGAGCAGTACTTC	CASGSGQGNNEQYF
TRBD1	TRBJ2-4	TRBV5-4	TGTGCCAGCAGCTCCCCGGGACAGGGGAACATTCAGTACTTC	CASSSPGQGNIQYF
.	TRBJ2-3	TRBV5-1	TGCGCCAGTCTGGAGGGGGGGGCCGGAGATACGCAGTATTTT	CASLEGGAGDTQYF
.	TRBJ1-4	TRBV6-1	TGTGCCAGCAGAACCAGGGGAGGGAATGAAAAACTGTTTTTT	CASRTRGGNEKLFF
TRBD2	TRBJ2-1	TRBV4-1	TGCGCCAGCAGCCACCCTAGAATGGGGGGGACCGACAATGAGCAGTTCTTC	CASSHPRMGGTDNEQFF
.	TRBJ1-2	TRBV27	TGTGCCAGCAGTTTATCGGCAGATAACTATGGCTACACCTTC	CASSLSADNYGYTF
TRBD1	TRBJ1-2	TRBV2	TGTGCCAGCAGTGAACTCCGGGACAGTGATGGCTACACCTTC	CASSELRDSDGYTF
.	TRBJ2-5	TRBV21-1	TGTGCCAGTCCCAGGAGGGCACTGATTCAAGAGACCCAGTACTTC	CASPRRALIQETQYF
.	TRBJ1-5	TRBV19	TGTGCCAGTAGTATAACTGTTTCGAGCAATCAGCCCCAGCATTTT	CASSITVSSNQPQHF
TRBD2	TRBJ2-1	TRBV6-5	TGTGCCAGCAGTCGGGGACTAGCGGGAGGCAGTGAGTTCTTC	CASSRGLAGGSEFF
TRBD2	TRBJ2-1	TRBV10-3	TGTGCCATCCGGCGGGAGGGCCTCTACAATGAGCAGTTCTTC	CAIRREGLYNEQFF
.	TRBJ1-3	TRBV5-1	TGCGCCAGCAGCTTGGCAGGAGGAAACACTGGAAACACCATATATTTT	CASSLAGGNTGNTIYF
.	TRBJ2-5	TRBV5-1	TGCGCCAGCAGCTCCCGACGGGGGATGGGGACCCAGTACTTC	CASSSRRGMGTQYF
.	TRBJ2-3	TRBV13	TGTGCCAGCAGCTTAAGGGGCCAGTCTAGCACAGATACGCAGTATTTT	CASSLRGQSSTDTQYF
.	TRBJ2-7	TRBV18	TGTGCCAGCTCCCGGTCGGGTAGGTACGCCGAGCAGTACTTC	CASSRSGRYAEQYF
.	TRBJ2-3	TRBV25-1	TGTGCCAGCAGTGCTCGGAGGGGAATTGGGACAGATACGCAGTATTTT	CASSARRGIGTDTQYF
.	TRBJ2-3	TRBV27	TGTGCCAGCAACACAGGGTTCGGGGACCCAGATACGCAGTATTTT	CASNTGFGDPDTQYF
TRBD1	TRBJ2-5	TRBV5-1	TGCGCCAGCAGCTTTAACAGGGGAGAGACCCAGTACTTC	CASSFNRGETQYF
.	TRBJ2-3	TRBV13	TGTGCCAGCAGCTTAGACAGGTATTCTAGCACAGATACGCAGTATTTT	CASSLDRYSSTDTQYF
TRBD1	TRBJ1-1	TRBV19	TGTGCCAGTACCGACAGGGATGAAGCTTTCTTT	CASTDRDEAFF
.	TRBJ2-1	TRBV10-2	TGCGCCAGCGGAGGACAGTACAATGAGCAGTTCTTC	CASGGQYNEQFF
.	TRBJ2-5	TRBV29-1	TGCAGCGTTGCCCCGGGGCAAGAGACCCAGTACTTC	CSVAPGQETQYF
.	TRBJ2-5	TRBV28	TGTGCCAGCCGCCGTCATCAGGGACAAGAGACCCAGTACTTC	CASRRHQGQETQYF
TRBD2	TRBJ2-1	TRBV4-2	TGTGCCAGCAGCCAAGGCGCTAGCGGGGGCAATGAGCAGTTCTTC	CASSQGASGGNEQFF
TRBD1	TRBJ1-5	TRBV18	TGTGCCAGCTCAAACGGGACAGACCTAAATCAGCCCCAGCATTTT	CASSNGTDLNQPQHF
.	TRBJ2-7	TRBV5-1	TGCGCCAGCAGACGCGAAAGGGACATAACCTACGAGCAGTACTTC	CASRRERDITYEQYF
.	TRBJ2-2	TRBV6-5	TGTGCCAGCAGCCCTCCGCTAGCCACCGGGGAGCTGTTTTTT	CASSPPLATGELFF
TRBD1	TRBJ2-3	TRBV5-7	TGTGCCAGCAGCCAAACCGGACAGGGGATCCTCACTAGCACAGATACGCAGTATTTT	CASSQTGQGILTSTDTQYF
TRBD2	TRBJ2-7	TRBV28	TGTGCCAGCAGTTCCCCCGGGACTATAACCTACGAGCAGTACTTC	CASSSPGTITYEQYF
.	TRBJ2-7	TRBV29-1	TGCAGCGTTGAAGATGAACAGAAGCAGTACTTC	CSVEDEQKQYF
.	TRBJ2-6	TRBV5-6	TGTGCCAGCAGCTTGCCTACCCGACAGCTCTCTGGGGCCAACGTCCTGACTTTC	CASSLPTRQLSGANVLTF
.	TRBJ2-1	TRBV14	TGTGCCAGCAGCCAAGACTACTACTACAATGAGCAGTTCTTC	CASSQDYYYNEQFF
TRBD1	TRBJ1-5	TRBV6-5	TGTGCCAGCAGCCGGGACAGAAGCAATCAGCCCCAGCATTTT	CASSRDRSNQPQHF
.	TRBJ2-2	TRBV5-1	TGCGCCAGCAGCTTACTGCCCACCGGGGAGCTGTTTTTT	CASSLLPTGELFF
.	TRBJ2-5	TRBV5-4	TGTGCCAGCAGCTTAGCAGGGGTGCAGTACTTC	CASSLAGVQYF
.	TRBJ2-3	TRBV5-4	TGTGCCAGCAGCTTGGAGGGACACGGTACGGATACGCAGTATTTT	CASSLEGHGTDTQYF
TRBD1	TRBJ1-3	TRBV7-2	TGTGCCAGCAGTCCCCGACAGGGGGTCCTCTCTGGAAACACCATATATTTT	CASSPRQGVLSGNTIYF
TRBD1	TRBJ2-7	TRBV19	TGTGCCAGTAGTATGGGACAGGGGGCCTACGAGCAGTACTTC	CASSMGQGAYEQYF
TRBD2	TRBJ2-1	TRBV30	TGTGCCTGGAGTGCGGGGTGGGGGGGCAATGAGCAGTTCTTC	CAWSAGWGGNEQFF
TRBD2	TRBJ2-2	TRBV4-1	TGCGCCAGCAGCCAAGGACTAGCGGGGGAGGGCACCGGGGAGCTGTTTTTT	CASSQGLAGEGTGELFF